This TCR beta chain was profiled in a study of cytomegalovirus exposure and HLA in healthy donors. Primers included in the PCR were 60 Vbeta and 13 Jbeta primers. The method was immunoSEQ multiplex PCR; TCRdb's version includes in-frame clones alone and lacks a portion of them. This table holds more than 150,000 clones, about four fifths found once. Sequencing used PBMCs. The receptor's source is a woman between 50 and 59 years old in good health and CMV-seropositive.

The CDR3 DNA is TGCAGTACGCGGGGGACGAGCCGGCAGTTCTTC. This encodes CSTRGTSRQFF. This chain uses TRBV20-1 with TRBJ2-1; 7 bases align to TRBD2. With 8 bases clipped from V and 12 bases from J, the junction kept 10 bases outside the gene matches. CDR1 DFQATT and CDR2 SNEGSKA come from the germline V gene (reference sequence). CDR3 length equals 11 residues.